This is a list of T cell receptor beta chains from one sample in a study of blood T cells in healthy people across ages. TCRdb re-derived calls from the 5' RACE reads in MiXCR, one entry per CDR3 protein. The repertoire holds around 800,000 distinct CDR3 sequences, around two thirds seen once, with 25% to 35% in the top ten. The sample was blood. The source is a man aged 25-45 years in good health. The CDR3 runs from the conserved cysteine through the conserved F or W. The D gene is left open where the match is weak. Clone size, where shown, is once, few, many, or a class for clones that have expanded.

>TRBJ2-1|TRBV9|few|TRBD2
CASSWTSGAHEQFF
TGTGCCAGCAGCTGGACTAGCGGGGCTCATGAGCAGTTCTTC
>TRBJ2-7|TRBV29-1|NA|TRBD1
CSAGTEYYEQYF
TGCAGCGCCGGGACAGAGTACTACGAGCAGTACTTC
>TRBJ1-6|TRBV7-9|NA|TRBD1
CASSPVMGTGPNTLHF
TGTGCCAGCAGTCCCGTTATGGGGACAGGGCCTAACACCCTCCACTTT
>TRBJ2-7|TRBV6-5|NA|TRBD1
CASSYSTQGAYEQYF
TGTGCCAGCAGTTACTCAACGCAGGGGGCCTACGAGCAGTACTTC
>TRBJ1-1|TRBV6-2/TRBV6-3|NA|NA
CASSYSVRNTEAFF
TGTGCCAGCAGTTACTCGGTCAGAAACACTGAAGCTTTCTTT
>TRBJ1-2|TRBV14|NA|NA
CASNQRGGQSGYGYTF
TGTGCCAGCAACCAACGTGGGGGCCAAAGCGGCTATGGCTACACCTTC
>TRBJ2-3|TRBV12-3/TRBV12-4|NA|TRBD2
CASRLREETQYF
TGTGCCAGCAGACTCCGGGAGGAGACGCAGTATTTT
>TRBJ1-1|TRBV5-5|once|TRBD1
CASSLGQGPATEAFF
TGTGCCAGCAGCCTCGGACAGGGCCCGGCCACTGAAGCTTTCTTT
>TRBJ2-3|TRBV7-2|few|NA
CASSWAGGDGTDTQYF
TGTGCCAGCAGCTGGGCAGGGGGGGATGGTACAGATACGCAGTATTTT
>TRBJ2-7|TRBV19|NA|NA
CASSILPGTVYEQYF
TGTGCCAGTAGTATCCTTCCGGGAACAGTTTACGAGCAGTACTTC
>TRBJ1-2|TRBV29-1|NA|NA
CSVIHGGRGDGYTF
TGCAGCGTTATCCATGGAGGCAGGGGTGATGGCTACACCTTC
>TRBJ2-1|TRBV10-3|NA|NA
CAIGESRGPYNEQFF
TGTGCCATCGGTGAGTCGCGAGGCCCATACAATGAGCAGTTCTTC
>TRBJ1-6|TRBV20-1|NA|NA
CSARDGYNSPLHF
TGCAGTGCTAGAGACGGTTATAATTCACCCCTCCACTTT
>TRBJ2-7|TRBV4-1|NA|NA
CASSQVLTMISYEQYF
TGCGCCAGCAGCCAAGTATTAACGATGATCTCCTACGAGCAGTACTTC
>TRBJ2-1|TRBV27|NA|TRBD2
CASSKGRATYNEQFF
TGTGCCAGCAGCAAGGGGAGGGCGACCTACAATGAGCAGTTCTTC
>TRBJ2-3|TRBV5-5|NA|TRBD2
CASSPGLAGVRDTQYF
TGTGCCAGCAGCCCCGGACTAGCGGGGGTCCGAGATACGCAGTATTTT
>TRBJ1-6|TRBV18|NA|NA
CASSYSDPSSYNSPLHF
TGTGCCAGCTCATACTCCGACCCTAGCTCCTATAATTCACCCCTCCACTTT
>TRBJ2-1|TRBV3-1|NA|TRBD2
CASSQDVSGGNSYNEQFF
TGTGCCAGCAGCCAGGATGTTAGCGGGGGAAACTCCTACAATGAGCAGTTCTTC
>TRBJ2-1|TRBV7-2|NA|NA
CASSPSGVGEQFF
TGTGCCAGCAGCCCATCAGGCGTGGGTGAGCAGTTCTTC
>TRBJ2-1|TRBV20-1|NA|NA
CSARPESGRWQFF
TGCAGTGCTCGCCCCGAGTCGGGGCGTTGGCAGTTCTTC
>TRBJ2-7|TRBV6-5|NA|TRBD2
CASSYMTSGGYEQYF
TGTGCCAGCAGTTACATGACTAGCGGGGGTTACGAGCAGTACTTC
>TRBJ2-1|TRBV6-5|once|NA
CASSYSRDNEQFF
TGTGCCAGCAGTTACTCTAGGGACAATGAGCAGTTCTTC
>TRBJ1-5|TRBV6-1|NA|NA
CASSGTTVANSNQPQHF
TGTGCCAGTTCCGGGACAACGGTAGCGAATAGCAATCAGCCCCAGCATTTT
>TRBJ1-2|TRBV3-1|NA|TRBD1
CASSQGHATGLIYGYTF
TGTGCCAGCAGCCAAGGTCATGCGACAGGGCTAATCTATGGCTACACCTTC
>TRBJ2-3|TRBV12-3/TRBV12-4|NA|TRBD1
CASRLGQITTDTQYF
TGTGCCAGCAGGCTGGGACAGATCACCACAGATACGCAGTATTTT
>TRBJ1-6|TRBV4-2|few|TRBD1
CASSQDRGQGRSPLHF
TGTGCCAGCAGCCAAGATCGAGGACAGGGGAGATCACCCCTCCACTTT
>TRBJ2-1|TRBV14|NA|NA
CASSQDPAGNEQFF
TGTGCCAGCAGCCAAGACCCGGCGGGGAATGAGCAGTTCTTC
>TRBJ2-3|TRBV4-2|NA|NA
CASSQGGGGALTDTQYF
TGTGCCAGCAGCCAAGGCGGTGGGGGGGCTCTAACAGATACGCAGTATTTT